The 23 T cell receptor beta chains below come from one sample, sequenced in a study of cytomegalovirus exposure and HLA in healthy donors. The PCR employed 60 Vbeta primers together with 13 Jbeta primers. The table came from immunoSEQ multiplex PCR; TCRdb's copy has only in-frame clones and leaves some out. The table has tens of thousands of clones, around three fifths seen once. Sequencing was done on a sample of PBMCs. These receptors all stem from a woman aged 40-49 years in good health and CMV-seropositive.

This clone was recorded a few times. This rearrangement joins TRBV28 to TRBJ1-2; D remains unclear. Germline V gene lookup returns CDR1 MDHEN and CDR2 SYDVKM. There are 11 residues in the CDR3. The V and J ends lost 2 bases and 6 bases respectively, with 4 bases between them. Here the CDR3 DNA reads TGTGCCAGCAGTTTAAGAGATGGCTACACCTTC. Translated: CASSLRDGYTF.

The chain joins TRBV4-3 to TRBJ1-1; D not certain. The ends were cut back, 2 bases at V and 0 bases at J, with 10 bases in the middle. The CDR3 sequence is 15 residues long. Per the germline V gene, CDR1 is LGHNA and CDR2 is YSLEER. Here the CDR3 DNA reads TGCGCCAGCAGCCAAAGGGAGGGAGTGAACACTGAAGCTTTCTTT. Residues: CASSQREGVNTEAFF.

As to this clone: One junction end does not reproduce the germline sequence, and a read error may be involved. The chain uses TRBV29-1 and TRBJ2-7; 15 bases map to TRBD2. The CDR3 spans 16 residues. Per germline, CDR1 SQVTM and CDR2 ANQGSEA. In DNA, the CDR3 is TGCAGCGTCGAAGGGACTAGCGGGAGGTCCACCTACGAGCAGTACTTC. This codes for CSVEGTSGRSTYEQYF.

This chain connects TRBV15 to TRBJ2-1; 11 bases are shared with TRBD1. Germline CDR1 LNHNV, CDR2 YYDKDF (reference sequence). This CDR3 is built from 16 residues. V lost 1 base, J lost 6 bases, and 5 bases stayed unmatched. Here the CDR3 reads CATSRVPGQGVNEQFF. In DNA form, the CDR3 reads TGTGCCACCAGCAGAGTTCCGGGACAGGGGGTCAATGAGCAGTTCTTC.

The chain recombines TRBV11-2 with TRBJ1-4; weak D call: TRBD1 (5 bases). Germline V CDR1 and CDR2: SGHAT, FQNNGV. Trimming removed 5 bases at V and 5 bases at J, with 9 bases between. This CDR3 is built from 13 residues. The CDR3 region has the DNA TGTGCCAGCAGCGTCTCAGGGAATGAAAAACTGTTTTTT. This translates into CASSVSGNEKLFF.

V is TRBV7-9 and J is TRBJ1-5; 8 bases align to TRBD1. This CDR3 has 18 amino acids. Germline V gene lookup returns CDR1 SEHNR and CDR2 FQNEAQ (reference sequence). J was trimmed by 1 base and V by 6 bases; bases with no gene match: 14. CDR3 nucleotides: TGTGCCAGCAGTTCGGGACAGGACCTAATTCGCAGCAATCAGCCCCAGCATTTT. Translated, it gives CASSSGQDLIRSNQPQHF.

The genes are TRBV11-1 and TRBJ2-3, with 7 bases lining up with TRBD2. The CDR3 has 13 residues. V shed 3 bases and J 3 bases; nucleotides not matched to a gene: 0. Germline V gives CDR1 SGHAT, CDR2 FQDESV (reference sequence). The CDR3 spells CASSFGGTDTQYF. In DNA form, the CDR3 reads TGTGCCAGCAGCTTCGGGGGGACAGATACGCAGTATTTT.

This chain joins TRBV30 and TRBJ2-1; TRBD2 aligns across 10 bases. V trimming: 1 base; J trimming: 5 bases; junction bases outside the gene matches: 2. Germline CDR1 reads GTSNPN; CDR2 reads SVGIG (reference sequence). This CDR3 comprises 14 residues. DNA for the CDR3: TGTGCCTGGAGTGGGGGACTAGCGAACAATGAGCAGTTCTTC. It translates to CAWSGGLANNEQFF.

This chain connects TRBV27 to TRBJ2-1; tentatively, D is TRBD2 (6 bases). V was trimmed by 5 bases and J by 10 bases, leaving 18 bases between them. This CDR3 comprises 14 residues. Germline V gene sequence: CDR1 MNHEY, CDR2 SMNVEV (reference sequence). The CDR3 here is CASSPVPWGGEQFF. The CDR3 region has the DNA TGTGCCAGCAGTCCAGTTCCCTGGGGAGGCGAGCAGTTCTTC.

The V gene is TRBV19, the J gene TRBJ2-1; a weak D match, TRBD2 (5 bases). The CDR3 consists of 17 residues. V was shortened by 2 bases and J by 6 bases, with 20 bases between the two germline ends. Germline assignment: CDR1 LNHDA and CDR2 SQIVND (reference sequence). CDR3 bases: TGTGCCAGTAGTATAAGTTTTCCAGCGGTGTATTCCAATGAGCAGTTCTTC. It is translated as CASSISFPAVYSNEQFF.

The V call is TRBV7-6, the J call TRBJ2-3; no clear D. V was clipped by 5 bases and J by 6 bases, with 15 bases between them. The CDR3 has 14 residues. Per germline, CDR1 SGHVS and CDR2 FNYEAQ. The CDR3 DNA reads TGTGCCAGCAGCAGCATTATAAACGGGGATACGCAGTATTTT. Amino acid sequence: CASSSIINGDTQYF.

In its sample, this clone is medium-sized. The V gene is TRBV27, the J gene TRBJ2-1, with a weak D call TRBD1 (6 bases). Per the germline V gene, CDR1 is MNHEY and CDR2 is SMNVEV (reference sequence). CDR3 length: 13 amino acids. V shed 5 bases and J shed 9 bases, with 14 bases lying between them. CDR3 region: CASSGTSVGEQFF. The CDR3 DNA reads TGTGCCAGCAGTGGGACATCGGTCGGTGAGCAGTTCTTC.

This clone was recorded a few times. V and J are TRBV5-1 and TRBJ2-7; D may be TRBD2 (5 bases). In germline, CDR1 is SGHRS, CDR2 YFSETQ. The CDR3 has 14 residues. V dropped 0 bases and J dropped 2 bases, with 9 bases sitting between them. The CDR3 nucleotides are TGCGCCAGCAGCTTGGAGCGGACGGCCTACGAGCAGTACTTC. This encodes CASSLERTAYEQYF.

The chain is built from TRBV4-3 and TRBJ2-7; 7 nucleotides match TRBD1. CDR1 is LGHNA, CDR2 YSLEER, per germline. V dropped 4 bases and J dropped 3; count of bases not matched to a gene: 9. The CDR3 runs to 15 residues. This CDR3 reads CASSPQPGQLYEQYF. CDR3 sequence (DNA): TGCGCCAGCAGCCCCCAGCCGGGACAGCTCTACGAGCAGTACTTC.

The sample holds a few counts of this clone. The chain carries TRBV25-1 and TRBJ2-7; 8 bases are a match to TRBD2. The length of the CDR3 is 16 residues. Germline trimming cut 4 bases from V and 3 bases from J; bases unmatched to any gene: 11. Looked up from germline, CDR1 is MGHDK and CDR2 is SYGVNS. The DNA for the CDR3 is TGTGCCAGCAGTGCACATCGCGGGAGGACTATCTACGAGCAGTACTTC. It specifies CASSAHRGRTIYEQYF.

This clone was recorded a few times. The chain is built from TRBV28 and TRBJ1-1; the match to TRBD1 covers 8 bases. This CDR3 region has 18 residues. The ends lost 5 bases at V and 2 bases at J; junction bases unmatched: 16. Germline values: CDR1 MDHEN, CDR2 SYDVKM. CDR3 in amino acids: CASSLIRDRRKGNTEAFF. CDR3 DNA sequence: TGTGCCAGCAGTCTCATTAGGGACAGGAGAAAAGGAAACACTGAAGCTTTCTTT.

The chain employs TRBV19 and TRBJ2-3, with a tentative D call TRBD1 (6 bases). CDR1 LNHDA and CDR2 SQIVND come from the germline V gene (reference sequence). V lost 0 bases to trimming and J lost 9 bases, with 13 bases between them. The CDR3 is 14 residues long. CDR3 DNA: TGTGCCAGTAGTATAGAGAGGTACAGGGCAACGCAGTATTTT. It yields the protein CASSIERYRATQYF.

Only a few counts were recorded for this clone. V usage is TRBV9 and J usage is TRBJ2-2, with unresolved D. Trimming stripped 0 bases from V and 3 bases from J, with 6 bases between. This CDR3 region has 14 residues. Looked up from germline, CDR1 is SGDLS and CDR2 is YYNGEE. CDR3 DNA: TGTGCCAGCAGCGTAGAGAGTTACACCGGGGAGCTGTTTTTT. This codes for CASSVESYTGELFF.

The chain joins TRBV5-1 to TRBJ2-3, with TRBD1 as a possible D gene (6 bases). Germline V gives CDR1 SGHRS, CDR2 YFSETQ. The length of the CDR3 is 16 residues. The V gene lost 0 bases and the J gene lost 1 base, with 12 bases spanning the gap. CDR3 nucleotides: TGCGCCAGCAGCTTGGACTCAGGGGCCGGCACAGATACGCAGTATTTT. Translating it yields CASSLDSGAGTDTQYF.

The V and J genes are TRBV7-2 and TRBJ2-3; D ambiguous. The germline V gene encodes CDR1 SGHTA and CDR2 FQGNSA. V dropped 5 bases and J dropped 6 bases, with 15 bases sitting between them. The CDR3 consists of 14 residues. CDR3 DNA: TGTGCCAGCAGCCCTCCTAGTTCCTCCGATACGCAGTATTTT. Translation: CASSPPSSSDTQYF.

This chain connects TRBV5-5 to TRBJ2-7, with 11 positions matching TRBD2. The CDR3 is 18 amino acids. The germline V gene has CDR1 SGHKS and CDR2 YYEKEE (reference sequence). Trimming cost V 1 base and J 1 base; bases outside gene matches: 10. The CDR3: CASSLRASGGRGSYEQYF. The CDR3 DNA reads as TGTGCCAGCAGCTTGCGGGCTAGCGGGGGGAGGGGATCCTACGAGCAGTACTTC.

The chain recombines TRBV19 with TRBJ1-2; D gene unclear. V was pared by 5 bases and J by 4 bases, with 11 bases between. The CDR3 runs 13 residues. Germline CDR1 reads LNHDA; CDR2 reads SQIVND (reference sequence). CDR3 DNA sequence: TGTGCCAGTAGTTTGGACTCGGCCTATGGCTACACCTTC. Amino acids: CASSLDSAYGYTF.

V gene TRBV9 combines with J gene TRBJ1-1; possibly TRBD1 for D (5 bases). CDR1 is SGDLS, CDR2 YYNGEE, per germline. V gave up 1 base and J gave up 3 bases, with 13 bases separating them. This CDR3 has 15 amino acids. The CDR3 nucleotides are TGTGCCAGCAGCGTACGGGAGAAAGGGGACACTGAAGCTTTCTTT. This codes for CASSVREKGDTEAFF.